This T cell receptor (beta chain) was recovered during a study of blood T cell repertoires in COVID-19. Per the germline V gene, CDR1 is SGHNT and CDR2 is YYREEE (reference sequence). Trimming took 2 bases from V and 2 from J, leaving 8 bases between them. The CDR3 length is 13 residues. Profiled with immunoSEQ multiplex PCR; TCRdb holds only in-frame clones, not every one. The sample has tens of thousands of clones, approximately 77% seen once. The V call is TRBV5-4, the J call TRBJ2-7; the D gene is possibly TRBD2 (5 bases). The TCR sequence derives from a man in his 70s with COVID-19, enrolled during active disease. Sequenced material: peripheral blood. The CDR3 sequence: CASSLNGAYEQYF. The CDR3 bases are TGTGCCAGCAGCTTAAACGGGGCCTACGAGCAGTACTTC.